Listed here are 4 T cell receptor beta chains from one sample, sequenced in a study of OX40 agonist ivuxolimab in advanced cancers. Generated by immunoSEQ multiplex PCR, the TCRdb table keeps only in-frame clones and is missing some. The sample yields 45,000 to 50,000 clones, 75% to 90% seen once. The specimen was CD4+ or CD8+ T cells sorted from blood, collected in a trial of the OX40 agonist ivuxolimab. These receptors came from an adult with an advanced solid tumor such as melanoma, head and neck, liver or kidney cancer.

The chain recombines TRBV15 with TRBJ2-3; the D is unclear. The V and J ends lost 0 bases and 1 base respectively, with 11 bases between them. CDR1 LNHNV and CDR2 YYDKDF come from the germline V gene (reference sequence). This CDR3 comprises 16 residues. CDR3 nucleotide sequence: TGTGCCACCAGCAGAGATGAAGGCTGGGGCACAGATACGCAGTATTTT. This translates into CATSRDEGWGTDTQYF.

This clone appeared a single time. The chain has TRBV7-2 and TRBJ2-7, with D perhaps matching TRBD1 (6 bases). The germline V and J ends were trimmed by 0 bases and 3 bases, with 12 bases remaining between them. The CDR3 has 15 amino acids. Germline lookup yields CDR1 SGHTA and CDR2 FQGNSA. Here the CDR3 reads CASSLAAGEHYEQYF. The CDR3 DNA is TGTGCCAGCAGCTTAGCGGCAGGGGAACACTACGAGCAGTACTTC.

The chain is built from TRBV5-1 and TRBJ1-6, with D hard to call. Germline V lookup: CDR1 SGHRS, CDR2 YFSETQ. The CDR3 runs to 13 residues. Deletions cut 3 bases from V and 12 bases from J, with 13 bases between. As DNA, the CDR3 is TGCGCCAGCAGCTGGGAGGGTAGAGGACCCCTCCACTTT. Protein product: CASSWEGRGPLHF.

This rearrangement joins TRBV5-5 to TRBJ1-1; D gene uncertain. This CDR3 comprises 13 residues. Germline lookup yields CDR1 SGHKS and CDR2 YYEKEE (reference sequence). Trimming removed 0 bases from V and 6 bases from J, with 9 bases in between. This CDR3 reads CASSLVVSAEAFF. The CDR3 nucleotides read TGTGCCAGCAGCTTGGTCGTCAGCGCTGAAGCTTTCTTT.